What follows is one T cell receptor (beta chain) and its context. The data originate from a study of blood T cell repertoires in COVID-19. Study as a whole: Material from acute and convalescent COVID-19 was sourced from the United States, Italy and Spain. PBMCs, B-cell-depleted T cells, or T cells provided the cDNA or gDNA that made up the material.

Germline V gene sequence: CDR1 SGHDT, CDR2 YYEEEE. Trimming shortened V by 2 bases and J by 8 bases, and 19 bases separated the two germline ends. The CDR3 spans 15 residues. In the original processing: Amplification with reference gene primers provided the estimates of nucleated cell counts. Assay: immunoSEQ multiplex PCR; the TCRdb copy retains only in-frame clones and omits some. D and trimming were read from the DNA, whereas the V and J calls and clone size are those reported in that table. The data contain roughly 260,000 clones, roughly 82% of them singletons. V is TRBV5-6 and J is TRBJ1-2; D is unresolved. The receptor was derived from an elderly woman with active or convalescent COVID-19. Sequenced input: peripheral blood. CDR3 amino acids: CASSFYPLKTGGYTF. The CDR3 DNA is TGTGCCAGCAGCTTTTATCCCTTGAAAACGGGGGGCTACACCTTC.